Here is one TCR beta chain with its context. The sample comes from a study of blood T cell repertoires in COVID-19. Profiling relied on immunoSEQ multiplex PCR, and the TCRdb table lists in-frame clones only, not all of them. The data hold some 270,000 clones, with approximately 85% observed a single time. Sequencing was performed on PBMCs or T cells enriched from blood (not recorded which). This TCR was recovered from a woman aged 45 to 65 with acute COVID-19.

The CDR3 DNA reads as TGTGCCATCGGGCCATCCTACGAGCAGTACTTC. This gives the protein CAIGPSYEQYF. The genes are TRBV10-3 and TRBJ2-7; D is undetermined. The CDR3 consists of 11 residues. Per the germline V gene, CDR1 is ENHRY and CDR2 is SYGVKD. V lost 8 bases, J lost 1 base, and 6 bases lay in between.